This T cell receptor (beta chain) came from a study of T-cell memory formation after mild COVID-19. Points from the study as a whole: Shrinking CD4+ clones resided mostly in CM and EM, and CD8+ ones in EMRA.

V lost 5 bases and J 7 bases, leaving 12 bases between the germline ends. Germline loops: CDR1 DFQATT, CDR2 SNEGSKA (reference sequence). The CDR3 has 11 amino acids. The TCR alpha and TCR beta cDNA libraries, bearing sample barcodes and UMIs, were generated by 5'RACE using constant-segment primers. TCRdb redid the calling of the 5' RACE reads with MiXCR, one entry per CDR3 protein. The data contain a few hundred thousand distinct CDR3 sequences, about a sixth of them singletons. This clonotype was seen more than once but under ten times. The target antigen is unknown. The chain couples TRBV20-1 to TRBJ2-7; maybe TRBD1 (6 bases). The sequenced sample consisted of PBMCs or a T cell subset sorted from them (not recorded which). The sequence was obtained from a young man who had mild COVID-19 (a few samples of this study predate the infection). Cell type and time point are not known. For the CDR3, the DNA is TGCAGTGCTTCCACAGGGTGGGAGCAGTACGTC. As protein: CSASTGWEQYV.